This T cell receptor (beta chain) was captured in a study of a mutant IDH1 vaccine in newly diagnosed glioma. Looking at the study overall: Radiotherapy, temozolomide, or both had been given previously, and both were given to most.

V lost 5 bases and J lost 4; bases outside the gene matches: 11. Germline values: CDR1 MNHEY, CDR2 SVGAGI. The CDR3 spans 15 residues. The protocol was immunoSEQ multiplex PCR, while the TCRdb copy is restricted to in-frame clones and leaves out a portion. Altogether roughly 70,000 clones are present, less than 85% being singletons, with the ten largest covering roughly 9%. General observations from the study: Immune responses arising from the vaccine appeared in around 93% of patients.

This clone is a singleton in its sample. Its antigen remains unidentified. The time point is: week 11, during vaccination. Topical imiquimod was applied with each vaccine dose, which held 300 ug of mutant IDH1 20-mer peptide. The source was PBMCs, collected from a glioma patient whose treatment included an IDH1 peptide vaccine. The TCR originated in a woman aged 50 to 65 with glioma. The chain recombines TRBV6-5 with TRBJ2-7, with TRBD1 matching 7 bases. CDR3 region: CASSPGTEAGYEQYF. CDR3 nucleotides: TGTGCCAGCAGTCCCGGGACAGAGGCTGGGTACGAGCAGTACTTC.